The T cell receptor beta chain under discussion was sequenced for a study of cytomegalovirus exposure and HLA in healthy donors. Researchers ran the PCR with 60 Vbeta and 13 Jbeta primers. Only in-frame clones appear in the TCRdb table, and some are missing; sequencing was by immunoSEQ multiplex PCR. The sample records under 150,000 clones, approximately 80% being singletons. This CDR3 is 12 amino acids long. Trimming took 3 bases from V and 2 from J, leaving 5 bases between them. CDR1 and CDR2 from the germline V gene are SQVTM and ANQGSEA. What was sequenced was PBMCs. J is TRBJ2-1 and V is TRBV29-1; D gene uncertain. The receptor comes from a man aged 45 to 65 in good health and CMV-seronegative. CDR3 bases: TGCAGCGTTGACAGTACCTACAATGAGCAGTTCTTC. Amino acids: CSVDSTYNEQFF.